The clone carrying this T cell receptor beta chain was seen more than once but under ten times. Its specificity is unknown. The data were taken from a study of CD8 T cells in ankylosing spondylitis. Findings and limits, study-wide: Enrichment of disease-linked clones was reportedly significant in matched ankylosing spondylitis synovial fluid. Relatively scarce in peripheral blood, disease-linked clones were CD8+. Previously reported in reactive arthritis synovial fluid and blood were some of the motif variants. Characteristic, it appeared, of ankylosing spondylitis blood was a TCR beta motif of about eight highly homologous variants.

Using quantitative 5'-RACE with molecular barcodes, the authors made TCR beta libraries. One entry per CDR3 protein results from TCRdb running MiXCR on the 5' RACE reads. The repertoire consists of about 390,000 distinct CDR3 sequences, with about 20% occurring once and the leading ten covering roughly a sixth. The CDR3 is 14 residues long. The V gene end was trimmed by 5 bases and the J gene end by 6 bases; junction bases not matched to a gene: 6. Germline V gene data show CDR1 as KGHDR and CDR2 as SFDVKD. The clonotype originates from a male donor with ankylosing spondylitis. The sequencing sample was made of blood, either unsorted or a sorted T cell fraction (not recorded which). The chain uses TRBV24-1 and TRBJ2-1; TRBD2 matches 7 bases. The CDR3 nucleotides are TGTGCCACCAGTGGCGGGAGATTCCCCAATGAGCAGTTCTTC. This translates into CATSGGRFPNEQFF.